In this sample, the clone carrying this T cell receptor (beta chain) turned up once. In germline, CDR1 is SEHNR, CDR2 FQNEAQ (reference sequence). The CDR3 is made up of 17 amino acids. V lost 6 bases to trimming and J lost 0 bases; unmatched junction nucleotides: 8. These data are taken from a study of blood T cell repertoires in COVID-19. Study at large: Some COVID-19 samples were acute and others convalescent; all came from the United States, Italy and Spain.

Authors' processing steps: It was from reference gene primer amplification that nucleated cell counts were estimated. Some clones are missing from TCRdb's copy, which holds only in-frame ones; the method was immunoSEQ multiplex PCR. That table supplies the V and J calls and clone size; D and trimming were determined from the DNA. The table shows about 300,000 clones, with approximately 90% occurring only once. Participants were aged about 18 to 90 years, lived in roughly 23 US areas, and enrolled virtually. Self-reported history from a screening survey and questionnaire set each donor's cohort. The chain is built from TRBV7-9 and TRBJ1-4, with 9 bases lining up with TRBD1. The sample comprised PBMCs or T cells enriched from blood (not recorded which). This receptor was identified in a woman aged 18-29 years who had recovered from COVID-19. CDR3 sequence reads: CASSRGQGPATNEKLFF. In DNA form, the CDR3 reads TGTGCCAGCAGTAGAGGACAGGGGCCCGCAACTAATGAAAAACTGTTTTTT. Variable domain in full (rest from reference TRBV7-9 and TRBJ1-4): DTGVSQNPRHKITKRGQNVTFRCDPISEHNRLYWYRQTLGQGPEFLTYFQNEAQLEKSRLLSDRFSAERPKGSFSTLEIQRTEQGDSAMYLCASSRGQGPATNEKLFFGSGTQLSVL.